The rows below give T cell receptor beta chains drawn from one sample of a study of cytomegalovirus exposure and HLA in healthy donors. The protocol was immunoSEQ multiplex PCR, while the TCRdb copy is restricted to in-frame clones and leaves out a portion. This sample contains 95,000 to 110,000 clones. Sequenced input: PBMCs. Receptor source: a man aged 35-49 years in good health and CMV-seronegative. CDR3s include the opening cysteine and the closing phenylalanine or tryptophan. A D gene is named only where the DNA matches it firmly.

V gene: TRBV18
J gene: TRBJ2-2
D gene: .
CDR3 DNA: TGTGCCAGCTCGAGGGCCGGCACCGGGGAGCTGTTTTTT
CDR3 protein: CASSRAGTGELFF

V gene: TRBV2
J gene: TRBJ1-1
D gene: .
CDR3 DNA: TGTGCCAGCATGGTCTTGCAGGGGCACGAAGCTTTCTTT
CDR3 protein: CASMVLQGHEAFF

V gene: TRBV6-6
J gene: TRBJ2-1
D gene: TRBD2
CDR3 DNA: TGTGCCAGCAGTTCTAGCGGGCCTAACAATGAGCAGTTCTTC
CDR3 protein: CASSSSGPNNEQFF

V gene: TRBV5-1
J gene: TRBJ2-7
D gene: .
CDR3 DNA: TGCGCCAGCAGCCCCACAGAGTGGTTTGTCTACGAGCAGTACTTC
CDR3 protein: CASSPTEWFVYEQYF

V gene: TRBV9
J gene: TRBJ1-2
D gene: .
CDR3 DNA: TGTGCCAGCAGCGTAACACGGGAATTTGACTATGGCTACACCTTC
CDR3 protein: CASSVTREFDYGYTF

V gene: TRBV10-1
J gene: TRBJ1-1
D gene: .
CDR3 DNA: TGCGCCAGCAGCCACGACAGGTTATTTACTGAAGCTTTCTTT
CDR3 protein: CASSHDRLFTEAFF

V gene: TRBV5-4
J gene: TRBJ2-3
D gene: TRBD2
CDR3 DNA: TGTGCCAGCAGCGCACTAGCGGGAGGTTATGGAGATACGCAGTATTTT
CDR3 protein: CASSALAGGYGDTQYF

V gene: TRBV6-6
J gene: TRBJ1-6
D gene: .
CDR3 DNA: TGTGCCAGCAGTTACCCGGCGGATTCACCCCTCCACTTT
CDR3 protein: CASSYPADSPLHF

V gene: TRBV15
J gene: TRBJ1-2
D gene: .
CDR3 DNA: TGTGCCACCAGCAGAGTCGGGTCGGAATCCTCACCAGCTAACTATGGCTACGCCTTC
CDR3 protein: CATSRVGSESSPANYGYAF

V gene: TRBV2
J gene: TRBJ2-5
D gene: .
CDR3 DNA: TGTGCCAGCAGTGTCAGGGGTGGAGCGGAGACCCAGTACTTC
CDR3 protein: CASSVRGGAETQYF

V gene: TRBV19
J gene: TRBJ2-3
D gene: .
CDR3 DNA: TGTGCCAGTAGTATCCGACAGGCCGGGGATACGCAGTATTTT
CDR3 protein: CASSIRQAGDTQYF

V gene: TRBV7-2
J gene: TRBJ2-1
D gene: TRBD2
CDR3 DNA: TGTGCCAGCAGCTTATTAGCGGGAGAGAACAATGAGCAGTTCTTC
CDR3 protein: CASSLLAGENNEQFF

V gene: TRBV7-2
J gene: TRBJ1-3
D gene: TRBD1
CDR3 DNA: TGTGCCAGCAGCGGGGGACAGCCCGGAAACACCATATATTTT
CDR3 protein: CASSGGQPGNTIYF

V gene: TRBV2
J gene: TRBJ2-7
D gene: TRBD1
CDR3 DNA: TGTGCCAGCAGTCCTGACAGGGGATTATACGAGCAGTACTTC
CDR3 protein: CASSPDRGLYEQYF

V gene: TRBV14
J gene: TRBJ2-2
D gene: .
CDR3 DNA: TGTGCCAGCAACCCAGGGTCCGGGGAGCTGTTTTTT
CDR3 protein: CASNPGSGELFF

V gene: TRBV5-4
J gene: TRBJ1-1
D gene: .
CDR3 DNA: TGTGCCAGCAGCTCTGCGGGGGCCGGGTACACTGAAGCTTTCTTT
CDR3 protein: CASSSAGAGYTEAFF

V gene: TRBV29-1
J gene: TRBJ2-1
D gene: .
CDR3 DNA: TGCAGCGTTCGGGACATCTCCTACAATGAGCAGTTCTTC
CDR3 protein: CSVRDISYNEQFF

V gene: TRBV2
J gene: TRBJ1-1
D gene: TRBD1
CDR3 DNA: TGTGCCAGCAGAGACGGACAGGTTCTTGAAGCCTTCTTT
CDR3 protein: CASRDGQVLEAFF

V gene: TRBV4-3
J gene: TRBJ1-4
D gene: .
CDR3 DNA: TGCGCCAGCAGCCAAGATGGAGGGTCTAATGAAAAACTGTTTTTT
CDR3 protein: CASSQDGGSNEKLFF

V gene: TRBV5-4
J gene: TRBJ2-7
D gene: TRBD1
CDR3 DNA: TGTGCCAGCAGCTCGGGGGGACAGGGGCTAGGGGAGCAGTACTTC
CDR3 protein: CASSSGGQGLGEQYF

V gene: TRBV5-1
J gene: TRBJ1-2
D gene: .
CDR3 DNA: TGCGCCAGCAGCCCCGGGGGGGGGAATGGCTACACCTTC
CDR3 protein: CASSPGGGNGYTF

V gene: TRBV7-9
J gene: TRBJ2-2
D gene: TRBD1
CDR3 DNA: TGTGCCAGCGGACCACCGGGACAGGGCTTTAACACCGGGGAGCTGTTTTTT
CDR3 protein: CASGPPGQGFNTGELFF

V gene: TRBV7-6
J gene: TRBJ1-3
D gene: TRBD1
CDR3 DNA: TGTGCCAGCAGCTCGACAGGGGCTGGGGACACCATATATTTT
CDR3 protein: CASSSTGAGDTIYF

V gene: TRBV4-1
J gene: TRBJ2-7
D gene: TRBD2
CDR3 DNA: TGCGCCAGCAGCCAAGATCGGGCTAGCGGGAGTTACGAGCAGTACTTC
CDR3 protein: CASSQDRASGSYEQYF

V gene: TRBV10-1
J gene: TRBJ1-2
D gene: .
CDR3 DNA: TGCGCCAGCAGTTCACAGTCGGGAAATGGCTACACCTTC
CDR3 protein: CASSSQSGNGYTF

V gene: TRBV6-4
J gene: TRBJ1-1
D gene: .
CDR3 DNA: TGTGCCAGCAGTGACTGGGAGGGGGGACGGGGCACTGAAGCTTTCTTT
CDR3 protein: CASSDWEGGRGTEAFF

V gene: TRBV30
J gene: TRBJ2-3
D gene: TRBD2
CDR3 DNA: TGTGCCTGGAGTGCGGCAGGGGGACGACTAGCGGGGGGGACTAGCACAGATACGCAGTATTTT
CDR3 protein: CAWSAAGGRLAGGTSTDTQYF

V gene: TRBV9
J gene: TRBJ2-1
D gene: TRBD2
CDR3 DNA: TGTGCCAGCAGCCCCTGGTTAGCGGGGGCCTACAATGAGCAGTTCTTC
CDR3 protein: CASSPWLAGAYNEQFF

V gene: TRBV18
J gene: TRBJ2-2
D gene: .
CDR3 DNA: TGTGCCAGCTCACCAGGGGGGACGAACACCGGGGAGCTGTTTTTT
CDR3 protein: CASSPGGTNTGELFF

V gene: TRBV18
J gene: TRBJ1-2
D gene: .
CDR3 DNA: TGTGCCAGCTCACCGGGGACAAGAGGAAACTATGGCTACACCTTC
CDR3 protein: CASSPGTRGNYGYTF

V gene: TRBV18
J gene: TRBJ2-7
D gene: .
CDR3 DNA: TGTGCCAGCTCGACCGGGGGAGCTGGGGAGCAGTACTTC
CDR3 protein: CASSTGGAGEQYF

V gene: TRBV29-1
J gene: TRBJ2-3
D gene: .
CDR3 DNA: TGCAGCGTTCAAGTCGTCAGTACGAGCACAGATACGCAGTATTTT
CDR3 protein: CSVQVVSTSTDTQYF

V gene: TRBV7-2
J gene: TRBJ1-2
D gene: .
CDR3 DNA: TGTGCCAGCAGTCCTACAGGGAATGACTATGGCTACACCTTC
CDR3 protein: CASSPTGNDYGYTF

V gene: TRBV11-2
J gene: TRBJ1-2
D gene: .
CDR3 DNA: TGTGCCAGCAGCTTAGATCGCAGGAACTATGGCTACACCTTC
CDR3 protein: CASSLDRRNYGYTF

V gene: TRBV11-2
J gene: TRBJ1-1
D gene: .
CDR3 DNA: TGTGCCAGCACCCCCGCGGGGTACACTGAAGCTTTCTTT
CDR3 protein: CASTPAGYTEAFF

V gene: TRBV19
J gene: TRBJ1-2
D gene: .
CDR3 DNA: TGTGCCAGTAGTGTCCCCGGACTCCTTGGCGATGGCTACACCTTC
CDR3 protein: CASSVPGLLGDGYTF

V gene: TRBV5-1
J gene: TRBJ2-7
D gene: TRBD1
CDR3 DNA: TGCGCCAGCAGCCACGGACAGGGGGTTAACTACGAGCAGTACTTC
CDR3 protein: CASSHGQGVNYEQYF

V gene: TRBV19
J gene: TRBJ2-2
D gene: TRBD1
CDR3 DNA: TGTGCCAGTAGTATCCGGAGGACAGGGGTCCCCGGGGAGCTGTTTTTT
CDR3 protein: CASSIRRTGVPGELFF

V gene: TRBV7-9
J gene: TRBJ2-7
D gene: TRBD1
CDR3 DNA: TGTGCCAGCAGCTCGCCTACAGGGGGTTTCTCTGTCTACGAGCAGTACTTC
CDR3 protein: CASSSPTGGFSVYEQYF

V gene: TRBV29-1
J gene: TRBJ2-7
D gene: .
CDR3 DNA: TGCAGCGTTGCCAGTCCCACCTACGAGCAGTACTTC
CDR3 protein: CSVASPTYEQYF

V gene: TRBV19
J gene: TRBJ2-5
D gene: TRBD2
CDR3 DNA: TGTGCCAGTAGTGCGCACCGGGGGGAAGAGACCCAGTACTTC
CDR3 protein: CASSAHRGEETQYF

V gene: TRBV6-5
J gene: TRBJ2-7
D gene: .
CDR3 DNA: TGTGCCAGCAGTTACACGGGTACTCTCTCCTACGAGCAGTACTTC
CDR3 protein: CASSYTGTLSYEQYF

V gene: TRBV2
J gene: TRBJ1-6
D gene: TRBD1
CDR3 DNA: TGTGCCAGCTCCAGAACGGGACAGTATAATTCACCCCTCCACTTT
CDR3 protein: CASSRTGQYNSPLHF

V gene: TRBV19
J gene: TRBJ1-5
D gene: .
CDR3 DNA: TGTGCCAGTATGGAGGGTTGGAGAAGCAATCAGCCCCAGCATTTT
CDR3 protein: CASMEGWRSNQPQHF

V gene: TRBV6-5
J gene: TRBJ2-2
D gene: .
CDR3 DNA: TGTGCCAGTTTTGAGGTTCCCTCGAACACCGGGGAGCTGTTTTTT
CDR3 protein: CASFEVPSNTGELFF

V gene: TRBV7-9
J gene: TRBJ1-1
D gene: .
CDR3 DNA: TGTGCCAGCAGCCCTCCTTTTACTCAACAGTTGAACACTGAAGCTTTCTTT
CDR3 protein: CASSPPFTQQLNTEAFF

V gene: TRBV5-6
J gene: TRBJ2-3
D gene: TRBD1
CDR3 DNA: TGTGCCAGCAGCACCACCGGGGACAGGGGCACAGATACGCAGTATTTT
CDR3 protein: CASSTTGDRGTDTQYF

V gene: TRBV6-6
J gene: TRBJ2-7
D gene: .
CDR3 DNA: TGTGCCAGCGGGGACACCAGCTCCTACGGGCAGTACTTC
CDR3 protein: CASGDTSSYGQYF

V gene: TRBV5-1
J gene: TRBJ2-3
D gene: TRBD1
CDR3 DNA: TGCGCCAGCAGCTTAGACAGGGGCGCAGATACGCAGTATTTT
CDR3 protein: CASSLDRGADTQYF

V gene: TRBV28
J gene: TRBJ2-2
D gene: .
CDR3 DNA: TGTGCCAGCAAAAAAAGGGGGACGAGGAACACCGGGGAGCTGTTTTTT
CDR3 protein: CASKKRGTRNTGELFF